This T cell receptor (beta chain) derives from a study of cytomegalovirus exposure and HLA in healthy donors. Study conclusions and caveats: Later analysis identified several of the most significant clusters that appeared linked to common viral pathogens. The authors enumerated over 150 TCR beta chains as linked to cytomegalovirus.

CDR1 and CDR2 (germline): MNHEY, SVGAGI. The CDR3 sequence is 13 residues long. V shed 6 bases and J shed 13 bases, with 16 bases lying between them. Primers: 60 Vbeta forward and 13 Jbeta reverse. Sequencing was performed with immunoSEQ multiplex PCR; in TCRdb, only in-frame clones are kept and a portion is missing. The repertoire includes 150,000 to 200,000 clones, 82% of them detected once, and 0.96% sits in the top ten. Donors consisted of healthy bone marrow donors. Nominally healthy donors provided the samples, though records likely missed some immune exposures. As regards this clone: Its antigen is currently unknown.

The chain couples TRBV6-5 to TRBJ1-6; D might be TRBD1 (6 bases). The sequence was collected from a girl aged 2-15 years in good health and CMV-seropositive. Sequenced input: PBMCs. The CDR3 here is CASRNGGGRPLHF. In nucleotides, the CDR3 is TGTGCCAGCAGAAATGGGGGGGGGCGGCCCCTCCACTTT.